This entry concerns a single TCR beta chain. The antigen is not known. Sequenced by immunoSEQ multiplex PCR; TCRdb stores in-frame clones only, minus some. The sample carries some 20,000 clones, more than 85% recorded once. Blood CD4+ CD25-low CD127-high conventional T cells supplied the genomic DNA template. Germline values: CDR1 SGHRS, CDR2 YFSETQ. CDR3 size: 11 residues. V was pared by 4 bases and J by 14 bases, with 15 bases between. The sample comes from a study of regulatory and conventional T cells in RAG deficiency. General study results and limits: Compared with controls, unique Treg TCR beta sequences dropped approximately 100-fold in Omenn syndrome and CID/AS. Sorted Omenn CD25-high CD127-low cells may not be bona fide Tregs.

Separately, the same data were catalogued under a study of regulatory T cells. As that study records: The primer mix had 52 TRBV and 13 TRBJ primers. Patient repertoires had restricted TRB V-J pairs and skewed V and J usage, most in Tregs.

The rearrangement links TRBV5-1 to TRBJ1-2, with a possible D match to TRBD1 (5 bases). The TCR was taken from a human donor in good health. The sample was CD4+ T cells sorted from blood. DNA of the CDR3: TGCGCCAGCAGCCAGGACAACCGCTGGACCTTC. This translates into CASSQDNRWTF.